This TCR beta chain was recorded in a study of sequential checkpoint blockade in melanoma. Study-level information: Randomization was 1:1 between first-line nivolumab→ipilimumab and ipilimumab→nivolumab. After both sequences, patients received maintenance nivolumab.

Germline CDR1 reads SGHRS; CDR2 reads YFSETQ. CDR3 length: 13 residues. Trimming left V 3 bases short and J 5 bases short, with 12 bases between. The sample's treatment: randomized to nivolumab then ipilimumab (arm A) or the reverse (arm B). None of the patients previously received DNA-damaging chemotherapy. PBMC sorting kept live CD3+CD8+ cells without CD19 or CD56. Profiling relied on immunoSEQ multiplex PCR, and the TCRdb table lists in-frame clones only, not all of them. The sample includes 25,000 to 30,000 clones, 65% to 85% of them seen just once. The rearrangement uses TRBV5-1 and TRBJ2-7, with a weak D call TRBD1 (6 bases). The receptor's source is a human donor with melanoma. This specimen was CD8+ T cells sorted from blood (inferred from file names), taken from a patient given nivolumab and ipilimumab in sequence. CDR3 loop: CASSSTGIHEQYF. CDR3 coding DNA: TGCGCCAGCAGCTCCACAGGGATCCACGAGCAGTACTTC.